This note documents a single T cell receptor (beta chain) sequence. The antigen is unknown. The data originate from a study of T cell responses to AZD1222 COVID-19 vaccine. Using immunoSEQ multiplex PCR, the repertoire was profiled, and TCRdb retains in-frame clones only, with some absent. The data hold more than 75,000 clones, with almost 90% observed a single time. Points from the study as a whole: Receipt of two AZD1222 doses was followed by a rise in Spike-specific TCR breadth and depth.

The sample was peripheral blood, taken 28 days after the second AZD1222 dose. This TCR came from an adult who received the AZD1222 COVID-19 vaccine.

DNA of the CDR3: TGCGCCAGCAGCGTGGACCTAGGGAACACTGAAGCTTTCTTT. It translates to CASSVDLGNTEAFF. The chain couples TRBV5-1 to TRBJ1-1; D not certain. Trimming removed 4 bases at V and 1 base at J, with 11 bases between. The CDR3 extends over 14 amino acids. Germline CDR1 and CDR2: SGHRS and YFSETQ. The variable domain in full, with the rest retrieved from reference TRBV5-1 and TRBJ1-1, is KAGVTQTPRYLIKTRGQQVTLSCSPISGHRSVSWYQQTPGQGLQFLFEYFSETQRNKGNFPGRFSGRQFSNSRSEMNVSTLELGDSALYLCASSVDLGNTEAFFGQGTRLTVV.